The present T cell receptor beta chain was sequenced within a study of cytomegalovirus exposure and HLA in healthy donors. Researchers ran the PCR with 60 Vbeta and 13 Jbeta primers. Produced via immunoSEQ multiplex PCR; TCRdb's table is partial and in-frame only. Here the sample spans around 130,000 clones, roughly 69% being singletons. Trimming cost V 5 bases and J 6 bases, with 14 bases left between them. This CDR3 has 13 amino acids. Germline V gene lookup returns CDR1 LGHNA and CDR2 YSLEER. Study-level results: The study recorded fewer than 200 TCR beta chains that were cytomegalovirus-associated.

About this clone itself: What it recognizes is unknown.

The sample consisted of PBMCs. This chain links TRBV4-3 with TRBJ2-7; TRBD1 is a possible D gene (6 bases). The TCR originated in a human donor in good health. The CDR3 sequence is CASSVSQGSEQYF. The CDR3 region has the DNA TGCGCCAGCAGCGTTAGTCAGGGGAGCGAGCAGTACTTC.